A single sample gave rise to the 18 T cell receptor beta chains below, sequenced in a study of OX40 agonist ivuxolimab in advanced cancers. Data came from immunoSEQ multiplex PCR; TCRdb stores just in-frame clones and leaves some out. The repertoire consists of tens of thousands of clones, with roughly nine tenths occurring once and the leading ten covering approximately 16%. The source was CD4+ or CD8+ T cells sorted from blood, collected in a trial of the OX40 agonist ivuxolimab. The receptors were sampled from an adult with an advanced solid tumor such as melanoma, head and neck, liver or kidney cancer.

The J gene is TRBJ2-2, the V gene TRBV18; D gene ambiguous. Germline assignment: CDR1 KGHSH and CDR2 LQKENI. V dropped 5 bases and J dropped 4 bases, with 2 bases sitting between them. The CDR3 runs 11 residues. The CDR3 protein is CASSGTGELFF. The CDR3 nucleotides read TGTGCCAGCTCAGGCACCGGGGAGCTGTTTTTT.

By sample fraction, this clone is medium-sized. The chain is built from TRBV10-2 and TRBJ1-6; D not certain. Trimming took 5 bases from V and 3 from J, leaving 14 bases between them. The V gene's germline CDR1 is WSHSY and CDR2 SAAADI. The CDR3 has 16 amino acids. CDR3 bases: TGCGCCAGCAGTAACCACTCACGCGTCTATAATTCACCCCTCCACTTT. The encoded protein is CASSNHSRVYNSPLHF.

This clone was seen once. The genes are TRBV5-4 and TRBJ2-7; D tentatively reads TRBD1 or TRBD2 (6 bases each). The V gene lost 3 bases and the J gene lost 1 base, with 14 bases spanning the gap. Germline loops: CDR1 SGHNT, CDR2 YYREEE (reference sequence). This CDR3 has 15 residues. CDR3 bases: TGTGCCAGCAGCTCGGGCGGGACAACTTCCTACGAGCAGTACTTC. Its translation is CASSSGGTTSYEQYF.

The chain has TRBV6-6 and TRBJ2-6, with D unclear. The V gene lost 4 bases and the J gene lost 0 bases, with 4 bases spanning the gap. This CDR3 is 14 amino acids long. Per germline, CDR1 MNHNY and CDR2 SVGAGI (reference sequence). CDR3 in DNA: TGTGCCAGCAGTTTGTTCTCTGGGGCCAACGTCCTGACTTTC. As protein: CASSLFSGANVLTF.

J is TRBJ2-5 and V is TRBV20-1, with no clear D. Trimming pared 0 bases from V and 4 bases from J, leaving 3 bases between. The CDR3 runs 11 residues. The germline gives CDR1 DFQATT, CDR2 SNEGSKA (reference sequence). CDR3 bases: TGCAGTGCTAGAGAGCTAGAGACCCAGTACTTC. As protein: CSARELETQYF.

This clone was counted once. The chain links TRBV10-3 to TRBJ1-4, with 8 bases fitting TRBD1. The CDR3 length is 15 residues. The V gene end was trimmed by 6 bases and the J gene end by 4 bases; junction bases not matched to a gene: 7. Germline V gives CDR1 ENHRY, CDR2 SYGVKD. Here the CDR3 DNA reads TGTGCCATCAGCGTGACAGGGGCCAGTAATGAAAAACTGTTTTTT. It specifies CAISVTGASNEKLFF.

V usage is TRBV2 and J usage is TRBJ2-5; tentatively, D is TRBD2 (5 bases). V lost 1 base and J lost 2, with 11 bases in between. This CDR3 region has 15 residues. CDR1 is SNHLY, CDR2 FYNNEI, per germline. The CDR3 bases are TGTGCCAGCAGTGAAGTTGGAGGCGATCAAGAGACCCAGTACTTC. Encoded protein: CASSEVGGDQETQYF.

This clone was seen only a few times. The DNA of the CDR3 is TGTGCCAGCAGCCCAAAGGGGCCAGAGACCCAGTACTTC. It yields the protein CASSPKGPETQYF. The chain links TRBV7-9 to TRBJ2-5, with D possibly matching TRBD1 (5 bases). The germline V gene encodes CDR1 SEHNR and CDR2 FQNEAQ (reference sequence). V was shortened by 5 bases and J by 4 bases, with 11 bases between the two germline ends. The CDR3 sequence is 13 residues long.

This clone was picked up one time. The V gene is TRBV9, the J gene TRBJ1-2; TRBD1 agrees at 9 bases. The CDR3 consists of 15 residues. Germline CDR1 and CDR2: SGDLS and YYNGEE. V was clipped by 4 bases and J by 3 bases; unmatched bases: 7. The CDR3 DNA reads as TGTGCCAGCAGCCCAGGGACAGGGAGTTACTATGGCTACACCTTC. Translated: CASSPGTGSYYGYTF.

The V and J genes are TRBV28 and TRBJ1-1, with 7 bases aligning to TRBD1. The J segment lost 0 bases and the V segment lost 7 bases, leaving 11 bases of the junction unmatched. Germline CDR1 and CDR2: MDHEN and SYDVKM. This CDR3 spans 16 amino acids. CDR3 DNA: TGTGCCAGCACGAAGTTGGGACAGCTCGTGAACACTGAAGCTTTCTTT. The encoded protein is CASTKLGQLVNTEAFF.

This chain joins TRBV5-6 and TRBJ2-5; 8 bases fit TRBD1. Trimming at V came to 5 bases and at J to 5 bases, leaving 11 bases not matched to a gene. CDR3 length: 15 amino acids. Germline V gene sequence: CDR1 SGHDT, CDR2 YYEEEE. The CDR3, as DNA: TGTGCCAGCAGAAAACGGGGGACAGGATGGGAGACCCAGTACTTC. As protein: CASRKRGTGWETQYF.

The chain recombines TRBV19 with TRBJ1-4; D gene unclear. CDR1 and CDR2 (germline): LNHDA, SQIVND (reference sequence). The CDR3 sequence is 14 residues long. Trimming took off 6 bases at V and 6 bases at J, with 14 bases between the two ends. CDR3 loop: CASSIRRGYEKLFF. CDR3 nucleotide sequence: TGTGCCAGTAGCATCCGCCGAGGGTATGAAAAACTGTTTTTT.

The chain is built from TRBV6-4 and TRBJ2-2; TRBD1 might be the D (7 bases). V lost 6 bases, J lost 6 bases, and 17 bases lay in between. This CDR3 contains 15 residues. Germline CDR1 and CDR2: MRHNA and SNTAGT. In nucleotides, the CDR3 is TGTGCCAGCAGAGCATCTCAGGGGGGTCCCGGGGAGCTGTTTTTT. Its translation: CASRASQGGPGELFF.

The V call is TRBV28, the J call TRBJ2-7; TRBD2 matches at 9 bases. The germline V gene has CDR1 MDHEN and CDR2 SYDVKM. This CDR3 contains 15 residues. The J segment lost 4 bases and the V segment lost 7 bases, leaving 11 bases of the junction unmatched. The CDR3 coding sequence is TGTGCCAGCAAGAAGGCTAGCGGGATATTATACGAGCAGTACTTC. This gives the protein CASKKASGILYEQYF.

CDR3 sequence (DNA): TGTGCCACGTGGTACACCGGGGAGCTGTTTTTT. Translating it yields CATWYTGELFF. The chain is built from TRBV6-5 and TRBJ2-2; no firm D call. Germline values: CDR1 MNHEY, CDR2 SVGAGI. CDR3 length: 11 amino acids. Trimming took 10 bases from V and 3 from J, leaving 6 bases between them.

V usage is TRBV30 and J usage is TRBJ1-2; 7 bases line up with TRBD1. This CDR3 region has 15 residues. With V trimmed by 0 bases and J by 0 bases, 4 bases remained unmatched. Germline V gene sequence: CDR1 GTSNPN, CDR2 SVGIG (reference sequence). CDR3 protein: CAWSVRQGPNYGYTF. In nucleotides, the CDR3 is TGTGCCTGGAGTGTACGACAGGGACCTAACTATGGCTACACCTTC.

The gene calls are TRBV19 and TRBJ2-7, with 10 bases fitting TRBD1. CDR1 LNHDA and CDR2 SQIVND come from the germline V gene (reference sequence). The CDR3 consists of 16 residues. Unmatched junction bases numbered 8, after V lost 5 bases and J lost 1 base. CDR3 sequence: CASSLKPGQGSYEQYF. The CDR3 DNA is TGTGCCAGTAGTTTGAAACCGGGACAGGGGTCCTACGAGCAGTACTTC. The full variable domain, completed using reference TRBV19 and TRBJ2-7, is DGGITQSPKYLFRKEGQNVTLSCEQNLNHDAMYWYRQDPGQGLRLIYYSQIVNDFQKGDIAEGYSVSREKKESFPLTVTSAQKNPTAFYLCASSLKPGQGSYEQYFGPGTRLTVT.

The rearrangement links TRBV9 to TRBJ2-7, with TRBD2 matching 12 bases. The J segment lost 3 bases and the V segment lost 4 bases, leaving 5 bases of the junction unmatched. Germline values: CDR1 SGDLS, CDR2 YYNGEE. CDR3 length: 15 amino acids. CDR3 protein: CASSTGTSGLYEQYF. Written as DNA, the CDR3 is TGTGCCAGCAGCACAGGGACTAGCGGGCTCTACGAGCAGTACTTC.